A selection of T cell receptor beta chains follows, all from one sample in a study of T cell responses to AZD1222 COVID-19 vaccine. Only in-frame clones appear in the TCRdb table, and some are missing; sequencing was by immunoSEQ multiplex PCR. The sample has 110,000 to 150,000 clones, over 75% seen once; the top ten hold roughly 8%. The specimen comprised peripheral blood, sampled on day 0 of AZD1222 vaccination. Source of these receptors: an adult in good health. Both conserved end residues are part of each CDR3.

CDR3 length | V gene | CDR3 protein
15 | TRBV7-8 | CASSLGRAGTDTQYF
14 | TRBV2 | CASKQGRSNQPQHF
13 | TRBV19 | CASSIFREGGYTF
13 | TRBV7-6 | CASSLLAAETQYF
17 | TRBV18 | CASSPPAASSGQETQYF
16 | TRBV18 | CASSPPGQGDGNTIYF
17 | TRBV11-2 | CASSLTSSTGGSYEQYF
14 | TRBV6-4 | CASSDSQGIGELFF
14 | TRBV10-1 | CASSESGKDYEQYF
15 | TRBV18 | CASSSQGMKETEAFF